The following is a T cell receptor (beta chain) sequence with its context. A roughly 9.1 ml volume of fresh peripheral blood provided the PBMCs. Researchers amplified the TCR beta CDR3 regions from RNA transcripts. First-round RT-PCR of the TCR CDR3 relied on the HTBI primer set. TCRdb analysed the multiplex PCR reads with MiXCR anew, one entry per CDR3 protein. The sample has 500,000 or so distinct CDR3 sequences, roughly 15% seen once. This entry belongs to a study of T cells in Graves' hyperthyroidism and ophthalmopathy. Germline values: CDR1 SGHAT, CDR2 FQNNGV. This CDR3 spans 15 amino acids. Between the trimmed V and J ends, which lost 5 bases and 7 bases, there was a span of 17 bases.

The material sequenced was blood. The chain couples TRBV11-2 to TRBJ1-4; TRBD1 might be the D (5 bases). The receptor was isolated from a woman younger than 45 with Graves' ophthalmopathy. The CDR3 sequence: CASSPAPGLTEKLFF. The CDR3 DNA reads as TGTGCCAGCAGCCCCGCCCCGGGACTGACTGAAAAACTGTTTTTT.